The source of this T cell receptor beta chain is a study of cytomegalovirus exposure and HLA in healthy donors. Turning to the study itself: The study placed roughly four fifths of its 398 genotyped donors in the Caucasian-associated ancestry cluster. Overall study results and limits: Most CMV-associated TCR beta chains appeared HLA-restricted in a later analysis. Immune exposure data for these donors was limited to CMV serostatus.

PCR employed 60 Vbeta and 13 Jbeta primers. Method: immunoSEQ multiplex PCR; TCRdb's copy keeps in-frame clones and lacks some. The sample contains roughly 200,000 clones, roughly 9.4% of which appear only once. V was shortened by 6 bases and J by 2 bases, with 13 bases between the two germline ends. Germline CDR1 is ENHRY and CDR2 is SYGVKD. The CDR3 extends over 14 amino acids. With respect to this clone: The antigen remains unidentified.

This receptor was obtained from a woman aged 25 to 39 in good health and CMV-seropositive. The chain couples TRBV10-3 to TRBJ1-1; no definite D call. The source material was PBMCs. CDR3 DNA sequence: TGTGCCATCAGGATCGAGGTCGCTAACACTGAAGCTTTCTTT. Its protein product is CAIRIEVANTEAFF.